The 4 T cell receptor beta chains below all came from one sample that was sequenced in a study of Graves' ophthalmopathy and Graves' hyperthyroidism. RNA transcripts served as template for amplifying TCR beta CDR3 sequences. Scientists carried out first-round RT-PCR using HTBI primers and then a second-round multiplex PCR. Each CDR3 protein gets one entry after TCRdb re-called the multiplex PCR reads with MiXCR. The sample carries 260,000 or so distinct CDR3 sequences, 45% recorded once. The sequenced material came from peripheral blood. The receptors originated from an adult man with Graves' ophthalmopathy.

The chain links TRBV24-1 to TRBJ1-1; tentatively, D is TRBD1 (5 bases). The CDR3 extends over 13 amino acids. Per germline, CDR1 KGHDR and CDR2 SFDVKD. V lost 5 bases and J 1 base, leaving 7 bases between the germline ends. The CDR3 nucleotides read TGTGCCACCAGTGTAACAGGGAACACTGAAGCTTTCTTT. Its translation is CATSVTGNTEAFF.

This clonotype appeared a few times. This chain joins TRBV20-1 and TRBJ1-5, with 7 bases identical to TRBD1. Germline CDR1 and CDR2: DFQATT and SNEGSKA (reference sequence). The CDR3 spans 15 residues. The trim removed 6 bases at V and 9 bases at J, leaving 17 bases unmatched. In DNA form, the CDR3 reads TGCAGTGCGCAGGGAGGGGGCGGATCAGTGGGGCCCCAGCATTTT. It translates to CSAQGGGGSVGPQHF.

The gene calls are TRBV11-2 and TRBJ2-7, with 9 bases aligning to TRBD1. This CDR3 is 13 amino acids long. The V and J ends lost 5 bases and 7 bases, in that order; junction bases with no gene match: 6. CDR1 is SGHAT, CDR2 FQNNGV, per germline. The CDR3 reads CASSQHRGQEQYF. CDR3 nucleotide sequence: TGTGCCAGCAGCCAACACAGGGGGCAAGAGCAGTACTTC.

V and J are TRBV5-6 and TRBJ1-6; 7 bases are a match to TRBD1. This CDR3 comprises 15 residues. The germline CDR1 and CDR2 sequences are SGHDT and YYEEEE. With 0 bases clipped from V and 9 bases from J, the junction kept 6 bases outside the gene matches. The CDR3 nucleotides are TGTGCCAGCAGCTTGGGCGACAGGGAGAGTTCACCCCTCCACTTT. This sequence encodes CASSLGDRESSPLHF.